These 15 T cell receptor beta chains were sequenced from one sample in a study of CD8+ T cells in alopecia areata. In each case, RNA was isolated and then reverse transcribed into cDNA as the sequencing template. Clones were read by immunoSEQ multiplex PCR, and TCRdb kept only the in-frame ones, dropping some. The table lists roughly 280,000 clones, 60% of them singletons. This sample's treatment: oral pan-JAK inhibitor, 5-10 mg twice daily. The material was CD4+ T cells sorted from blood, obtained around week 53, from a patient treated with tofacitinib. The source is a human donor with alopecia areata.

The rearrangement links TRBV29-1 to TRBJ1-2, with D maybe TRBD1 (6 bases). Looked up from germline, CDR1 is SQVTM and CDR2 is ANQGSEA. Deletions cut 5 bases from V and 4 bases from J, with 20 bases between. There are 15 residues in the CDR3. The DNA for the CDR3 is TGCAGCGTTTCACTTCAGGGGAGGAGAGGCTATGGCTACACCTTC. Protein product: CSVSLQGRRGYGYTF.

J is TRBJ2-7 and V is TRBV6-5, with 7 bases aligning to TRBD1. CDR1 and CDR2 (germline): MNHEY, SVGAGI. V gave up 2 bases and J gave up 3 bases; unmatched junction bases: 4. This CDR3 has 14 amino acids. The CDR3 DNA sequence: TGTGCCAGCAGTTACCTGGCAGGGGGCTACGAGCAGTACTTC. Translation gives CASSYLAGGYEQYF.

The rearrangement joins TRBV10-3 to TRBJ2-7; D ambiguous. V was shortened by 6 bases and J by 2 bases, with 20 bases between the two germline ends. CDR1 is ENHRY and CDR2 is SYGVKD in the germline V gene. The CDR3 has 16 amino acids. The chain's CDR3 is CAISPTVGADTYEQYF. DNA of the CDR3: TGTGCCATCAGCCCGACGGTGGGCGCCGATACCTACGAGCAGTACTTC.

The chain couples TRBV11-3 to TRBJ2-3; D is unclear. The CDR3 sequence is 13 residues long. The germline V gene encodes CDR1 SGHNT and CDR2 YENEEA. V was shortened by 5 bases and J by 6 bases, with 12 bases between the two germline ends. CDR3 residues: CASSTNRLDTQYF. For the CDR3, the DNA is TGTGCCAGCAGCACGAATCGGCTGGATACGCAGTATTTT. Complete variable domain (other parts from reference TRBV11-3 and TRBJ2-3): EAGVVQSPRYKIIEKKQPVAFWCNPISGHNTLYWYLQNLGQGPELLIRYENEEAVDDSQLPKDRFSAERLKGVDSTLKIQPAELGDSAVYLCASSTNRLDTQYFGPGTRLTVL.

A remark on this clone: Distinct nucleotide sequences in the sample also encode this CDR3. The V and J genes are TRBV30 and TRBJ1-2; D is ambiguous. The V gene lost 0 bases and the J gene lost 8 bases, with 13 bases spanning the gap. Looked up from germline, CDR1 is GTSNPN and CDR2 is SVGIG (reference sequence). There are 13 residues in the CDR3. The CDR3: CAWSVLGIGGYTF. For the CDR3, the DNA is TGTGCCTGGAGTGTTCTGGGGATTGGGGGCTACACCTTC. The full variable domain, in which reference TRBV30 and TRBJ1-2 provide the parts outside the CDR3, is SQTIHQWPATLVQPVGSPLSLECTVEGTSNPNLYWYRQAAGRGLQLLFYSVGIGQISSEVPQNLSASRPQDRQFILSSKKLLLSDSGFYLCAWSVLGIGGYTFGSGTRLTVV.

CDR3 sequence: CATSPRGDGSPLHF. The CDR3 DNA is TGTGCCACCAGCCCCCGGGGGGACGGTTCACCCCTCCACTTT. The chain uses TRBV15 and TRBJ1-6; possibly TRBD1 for D (5 bases). V lost 5 bases and J 9 bases, leaving 14 bases between the germline ends. Germline CDR1 is LNHNV and CDR2 is YYDKDF (reference sequence). CDR3 length equals 14 residues.

The chain couples TRBV29-1 to TRBJ1-1; perhaps TRBD1 as D (5 bases). Trimming removed 3 bases from V and 7 bases from J, with 18 bases in between. This CDR3 has 14 residues. Per germline, CDR1 SQVTM and CDR2 ANQGSEA. CDR3: CSVEFGQGLIEAFF. In DNA, the CDR3 is TGCAGCGTTGAGTTTGGTCAGGGCTTAATTGAAGCTTTCTTT.

The V and J genes are TRBV9 and TRBJ2-1, with TRBD2 as a possible D gene (5 bases). CDR3 length: 16 residues. The V end was cut by 0 bases, the J end by 6 bases, with 16 bases between. Germline V gene lookup returns CDR1 SGDLS and CDR2 YYNGEE. The CDR3 DNA reads TGTGCCAGCAGCGTAGCTCCCGGAGGCGGGTTCAATGAGCAGTTCTTC. The encoded protein is CASSVAPGGGFNEQFF.

A remark on this clone: The same CDR3 is also encoded by other DNA sequences in this sample. The chain recombines TRBV30 with TRBJ1-1, with TRBD1 as a possible D gene (5 bases). Deletions cut 0 bases from V and 4 bases from J, with 9 bases between. CDR1 and CDR2 from the germline V gene are GTSNPN and SVGIG (reference sequence). The CDR3 has 13 amino acids. The CDR3 DNA sequence: TGTGCCTGGAGTGTACTGGGGGGCACTGAAGCTTTCTTT. This encodes CAWSVLGGTEAFF. Combining the CDR3 with reference TRBV30 and TRBJ1-1 gives the whole variable domain SQTIHQWPATLVQPVGSPLSLECTVEGTSNPNLYWYRQAAGRGLQLLFYSVGIGQISSEVPQNLSASRPQDRQFILSSKKLLLSDSGFYLCAWSVLGGTEAFFGQGTRLTVV.

This rearrangement joins TRBV18 to TRBJ2-1; tentative D call: TRBD1 (6 bases). This CDR3 has 16 residues. Germline assignment: CDR1 KGHSH and CDR2 LQKENI. Trimming took 4 bases from V and 3 from J, leaving 16 bases between them. CDR3 coding DNA: TGTGCCAGCTCACACCCGGCGCAGGGGAGCTACAATGAGCAGTTCTTC. Protein product: CASSHPAQGSYNEQFF.

Concerning this clone: The sample holds other DNA sequences that translate to the same CDR3. The chain links TRBV29-1 to TRBJ1-6; 9 bases line up with TRBD1. The V segment lost 4 bases and the J segment 8 bases; nucleotides outside the gene matches: 3. CDR1 and CDR2 (germline): SQVTM, ANQGSEA. The length of the CDR3 is 13 residues. The CDR3 is CSVGQGEDSPLHF. The CDR3, as DNA: TGCAGCGTTGGACAGGGGGAGGATTCACCCCTCCACTTT.

This clone occurred a few times. V and J are TRBV30 and TRBJ2-1; 11 bases match TRBD2. The V and J ends lost 4 bases and 3 bases, in that order; junction bases with no gene match: 5. This CDR3 is 15 amino acids long. Germline values: CDR1 GTSNPN, CDR2 SVGIG (reference sequence). For the CDR3, the DNA is TGTGCCTGGACCCGGGGACTAGCGGTCTACAATGAGCAGTTCTTC. It translates to CAWTRGLAVYNEQFF.

This chain joins TRBV13 and TRBJ1-6; D uncertain. V dropped 8 bases and J dropped 11 bases, with 16 bases sitting between them. The V gene's germline CDR1 is PRHDT and CDR2 FYEKMQ (reference sequence). The CDR3 extends over 13 amino acids. The CDR3 coding sequence is TGTGCCAGCCAAGGGCAGGCCATCCCACCCCTCCACTTT. It yields the protein CASQGQAIPPLHF.

The chain carries TRBV6-5 and TRBJ1-1; D is ambiguous. Looked up from germline, CDR1 is MNHEY and CDR2 is SVGAGI. V was pared by 7 bases and J by 0 bases, with 15 bases between. There are 15 residues in the CDR3. CDR3 in DNA: TGTGCCAGCATCAGAGCTAAGGCTGTGAACACTGAAGCTTTCTTT. Its translation: CASIRAKAVNTEAFF.

The rearrangement joins TRBV5-1 to TRBJ2-7, with 8 bases fitting TRBD1. The CDR3 loop spans 14 amino acids. V shed 4 bases, J shed 7 bases, and the junction held 10 bases outside the gene matches. CDR1 and CDR2 (germline): SGHRS, YFSETQ. CDR3 DNA sequence: TGCGCCAGCAGCGACCAGGGGGCATCGAAAGAGCAGTACTTC. Protein sequence: CASSDQGASKEQYF.